The source of this TCR beta chain is a study of shared T cell receptors in the human thymus. The method was immunoSEQ multiplex PCR; TCRdb's version includes in-frame clones alone and lacks a portion of them. This sample has approximately 580,000 clones; around 78% occur once, and the top ten carry about 0.012%. CDR3 size: 16 residues. The ends lost 1 base at V and 3 bases at J; junction bases unmatched: 5. Looked up from germline, CDR1 is KGHSH and CDR2 is LQKENI. These data are also associated with another study on human thymus T cells. That paper notes: Donation came from healthy Finnish infants having corrective surgery for congenital heart defects. Resections from corrective heart surgery supplied the thymus tissue. Both thymic and peripheral blood repertoires showed apparently biased V and J usage. Related research examined unrelated individuals and reported that their thymic repertoires overlapped highly.

This receptor was taken from a boy in the first two years of life with a congenital heart defect. Sequencing was performed on thymocytes. V usage is TRBV18 and J usage is TRBJ2-5; 10 positions match TRBD1. The CDR3 loop is CASSPLPTGGEETQYF. CDR3 nucleotides: TGTGCCAGCTCACCACTCCCGACAGGGGGCGAAGAGACCCAGTACTTC.